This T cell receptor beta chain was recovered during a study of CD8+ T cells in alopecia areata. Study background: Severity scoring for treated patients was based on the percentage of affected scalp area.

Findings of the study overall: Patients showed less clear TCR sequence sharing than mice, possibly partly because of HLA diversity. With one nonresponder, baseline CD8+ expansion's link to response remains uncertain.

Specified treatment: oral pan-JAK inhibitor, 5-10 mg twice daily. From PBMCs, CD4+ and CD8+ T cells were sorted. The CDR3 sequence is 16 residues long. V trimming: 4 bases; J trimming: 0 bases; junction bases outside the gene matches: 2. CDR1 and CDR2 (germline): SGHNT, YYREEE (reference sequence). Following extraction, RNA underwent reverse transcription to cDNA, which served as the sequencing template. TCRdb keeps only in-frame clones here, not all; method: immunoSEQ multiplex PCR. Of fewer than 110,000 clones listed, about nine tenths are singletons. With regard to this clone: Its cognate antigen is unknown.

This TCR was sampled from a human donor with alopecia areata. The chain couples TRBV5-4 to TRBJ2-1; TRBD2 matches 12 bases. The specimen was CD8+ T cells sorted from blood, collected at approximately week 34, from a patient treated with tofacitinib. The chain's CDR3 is CASSPTSGSSYNEQFF. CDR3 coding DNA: TGTGCCAGCAGCCCGACTAGCGGGAGCTCCTACAATGAGCAGTTCTTC.